The 25 T cell receptor beta chains given below trace back to one sample, sequenced in a study of T cells after posttransplantation cyclophosphamide. Treatment was busulfan-fludarabine conditioning, a marrow graft, and cyclophosphamide on days +3 and +4. Using immunoSEQ multiplex PCR, the repertoire was profiled, and TCRdb retains in-frame clones only, with some absent. The sample holds 15,000 or so clones, 77% seen once. Material: CD8+ T cells sorted from PBMCs, obtained around 2,000 days after a stem cell transplant with posttransplant cyclophosphamide. These receptors all stem from a female patient aged 40 to 55 who received an allogeneic stem cell transplant from a related donor, was CMV-positive, and had no GVHD. Some T cells may be supplied by the graft donor.

This clone has just one count. The genes are TRBV27 and TRBJ2-3; 11 bases are shared with TRBD2. V dropped 5 bases and J dropped 5; count of bases not matched to a gene: 6. This CDR3 has 15 amino acids. CDR1 and CDR2 from the germline V gene are MNHEY and SMNVEV (reference sequence). CDR3 loop: CASSLTGLAVDTQYF. The CDR3 nucleotides read TGTGCCAGCAGTCTCACGGGACTAGCGGTAGATACGCAGTATTTT.

The V call is TRBV5-6, the J call TRBJ2-6, with 11 positions matching TRBD2. The CDR3 sequence is 18 residues long. CDR1 is SGHDT and CDR2 is YYEEEE in the germline V gene. Trimming removed 4 bases from V and 0 bases from J; junction bases left unmatched: 6. In DNA form, the CDR3 reads TGTGCCAGCAGCCCCGGACTAGCGGGCGTCTCTGGGGCCAACGTCCTGACTTTC. It translates to CASSPGLAGVSGANVLTF.

The chain carries TRBV19 and TRBJ2-7, with 7 bases lining up with TRBD2. J lost 3 bases, V lost 3 bases, and 5 bases had no gene match. This CDR3 has 14 amino acids. The germline V gene encodes CDR1 LNHDA and CDR2 SQIVND (reference sequence). The CDR3 DNA is TGTGCCAGTAGTATCGGGGGGATGGGCTACGAGCAGTACTTC. It is translated as CASSIGGMGYEQYF.

V and J are TRBV9 and TRBJ2-4; TRBD1 matches 7 bases. The CDR3 length is 15 residues. The V and J ends lost 7 bases and 0 bases, in that order; junction bases with no gene match: 7. The germline CDR1 and CDR2 sequences are SGDLS and YYNGEE. The CDR3 is CASGQGGEAKNIQYF. The CDR3 region has the DNA TGTGCCAGCGGGCAAGGGGGCGAAGCCAAAAACATTCAGTACTTC. Filled out from reference TRBV9 and TRBJ2-4, the complete variable domain reads DSGVTQTPKHLITATGQRVTLRCSPRSGDLSVYWYQQSLDQGLQFLIQYYNGEERAKGNILERFSAQQFPDLHSELNLSSLELGDSALYFCASGQGGEAKNIQYFGAGTRLSVL.

The table lists this clone with a count of one. V gene TRBV27 combines with J gene TRBJ1-2, with 7 bases identical to TRBD1. Trimming at V came to 5 bases and at J to 4 bases, leaving 4 bases not matched to a gene. Germline V CDR1 and CDR2: MNHEY, SMNVEV (reference sequence). The CDR3 is 13 amino acids. The DNA of the CDR3 is TGTGCCAGCAGTCCGGGGACAGTCTATGGCTACACCTTC. It translates to CASSPGTVYGYTF.

This clone ranks as medium-sized. The chain uses TRBV4-1 and TRBJ2-1; 10 bases align to TRBD2. CDR1 is MGHRA, CDR2 YSYEKL, per germline. The V gene end was trimmed by 3 bases and the J gene end by 4 bases; junction bases not matched to a gene: 3. This CDR3 spans 15 amino acids. The DNA for the CDR3 is TGCGCCAGCAGCCACCAAGCGGGGGGGTACAATGAGCAGTTCTTC. This encodes CASSHQAGGYNEQFF.

Written as DNA, the CDR3 is TGTGCCAGCAGCTCCTCGGGATTCACTGAAGCTTTCTTT. This gives the protein CASSSSGFTEAFF. The rearrangement links TRBV7-6 to TRBJ1-1; no clear D. V was pared by 4 bases and J by 4 bases, with 10 bases between. Germline loops: CDR1 SGHVS, CDR2 FNYEAQ. The CDR3 runs 13 residues.

This sequence joins TRBV19 and TRBJ2-3; 9 bases fit TRBD1. This CDR3 comprises 18 residues. Trimming cost V 9 bases and J 1 base; bases outside gene matches: 17. The germline V gene has CDR1 LNHDA and CDR2 SQIVND (reference sequence). The CDR3 protein is CARASGQGESGGTDTQYF. The CDR3 DNA is TGTGCCAGGGCGTCGGGACAGGGAGAAAGCGGGGGCACAGATACGCAGTATTTT.

The chain joins TRBV4-3 to TRBJ2-1, with a possible D match to TRBD2 (6 bases). Germline V gene sequence: CDR1 LGHNA, CDR2 YSLEER. CDR3 length: 16 residues. V was trimmed by 0 bases and J by 8 bases, leaving 17 bases between them. The CDR3 region is CASSQDFGGLGDEQFF. The CDR3, as DNA: TGCGCCAGCAGCCAAGATTTCGGGGGTCTGGGGGATGAGCAGTTCTTC.

This clone turned up a few times. V usage is TRBV19 and J usage is TRBJ1-5; no definite D call. V lost 5 bases and J 1 base, leaving 9 bases between the germline ends. Per germline, CDR1 LNHDA and CDR2 SQIVND (reference sequence). The CDR3 has 14 amino acids. Here the CDR3 DNA reads TGTGCCAGTAGTCTCCAGTCGAGCAATCAGCCCCAGCATTTT. Residues: CASSLQSSNQPQHF.

This chain joins TRBV4-3 and TRBJ2-7, with D maybe TRBD1 (6 bases). Trimming shortened V by 8 bases and J by 0 bases, and 14 bases separated the two germline ends. Germline CDR1 LGHNA, CDR2 YSLEER. The CDR3 covers 14 residues. The CDR3 DNA is TGCGCCAGCGGTCAGGGGACCGGCTCCTACGAGCAGTACTTC. This codes for CASGQGTGSYEQYF.

In regard to this clone: The same CDR3 can be traced to other DNA sequences in this sample. V and J are TRBV9 and TRBJ2-5, with 8 bases identical to TRBD1. V shed 4 bases and J 3 bases; nucleotides not matched to a gene: 5. Per germline, CDR1 SGDLS and CDR2 YYNGEE. CDR3 length: 14 amino acids. CDR3 region: CASSPGTGEETQYF. The CDR3 bases are TGTGCCAGCAGCCCCGGGACAGGAGAAGAGACCCAGTACTTC.

V usage is TRBV10-2 and J usage is TRBJ2-1; D is possibly TRBD1 (6 bases). CDR3 length: 14 amino acids. Germline V gene lookup returns CDR1 WSHSY and CDR2 SAAADI. Trimming took off 3 bases at V and 1 base at J, with 7 bases between the two ends. The CDR3 nucleotides are TGCGCCAGCAGTGATACAGGGTCCTACAATGAGCAGTTCTTC. This codes for CASSDTGSYNEQFF.

The genes are TRBV11-2 and TRBJ1-1; D is undetermined. The CDR3 loop spans 13 amino acids. CDR1 and CDR2 from the germline V gene are SGHAT and FQNNGV. The V gene lost 2 bases and the J gene lost 7 bases, with 11 bases spanning the gap. In DNA form, the CDR3 reads TGTGCCAGCAGCTTATCTCGCGGGGTTGAAGCTTTCTTT. Protein: CASSLSRGVEAFF.

The V gene is TRBV5-1, the J gene TRBJ1-2; D remains ambiguous. This CDR3 contains 14 residues. Germline V gene lookup returns CDR1 SGHRS and CDR2 YFSETQ. With 4 bases removed from V and 0 bases from J, the gap between germline ends came to 10 bases. CDR3 DNA: TGCGCCAGCAGCCCGTACCAGTCTAACTATGGCTACACCTTC. Translated, it gives CASSPYQSNYGYTF. Based on the CDR3 plus reference TRBV5-1 and TRBJ1-2, the full variable domain is KAGVTQTPRYLIKTRGQQVTLSCSPISGHRSVSWYQQTPGQGLQFLFEYFSETQRNKGNFPGRFSGRQFSNSRSEMNVSTLELGDSALYLCASSPYQSNYGYTFGSGTRLTVV.

V gene TRBV10-3 combines with J gene TRBJ2-5; TRBD1 matches 7 bases. Germline V gene sequence: CDR1 ENHRY, CDR2 SYGVKD. Germline trimming cut 10 bases from V and 3 bases from J; bases unmatched to any gene: 5. This CDR3 spans 12 amino acids. Written as DNA, the CDR3 is TGTGCCACTAAGGGGGCGGAAGAGACCCAGTACTTC. As protein: CATKGAEETQYF.

The chain uses TRBV11-2 and TRBJ1-1; D perhaps matches TRBD1 (6 bases). Germline-derived CDR1 and CDR2 are SGHAT and FQNNGV. V dropped 3 bases and J dropped 7 bases, with 12 bases sitting between them. This CDR3 region has 13 residues. The CDR3 loop is CASSFPGANEAFF. CDR3 in DNA: TGTGCCAGCAGCTTTCCAGGGGCCAATGAAGCTTTCTTT.

The genes are TRBV27 and TRBJ2-2; 9 nucleotides align to TRBD2. The trim removed 2 bases at V and 4 bases at J, leaving 14 bases unmatched. The CDR3 runs to 19 residues. Germline lookup yields CDR1 MNHEY and CDR2 SMNVEV (reference sequence). This CDR3 is CASSLRRGLAGGLTGELFF. The CDR3 nucleotides are TGTGCCAGCAGTTTAAGACGAGGATTGGCGGGGGGGCTCACCGGGGAGCTGTTTTTT.

This clone was seen only a few times. This sequence joins TRBV4-1 and TRBJ2-7, with D possibly matching TRBD1 (5 bases). Deletions cut 0 bases from V and 7 bases from J, with 7 bases between. The germline V gene encodes CDR1 MGHRA and CDR2 YSYEKL. The CDR3 runs to 12 residues. The CDR3 DNA sequence: TGCGCCAGCAGCCAAGACAGGGTAGAGCAGTACTTC. It is translated as CASSQDRVEQYF.

This clone was seen just once. The V gene is TRBV5-4, the J gene TRBJ2-7; 7 nucleotides align to TRBD2. V shed 2 bases and J 0 bases; nucleotides not matched to a gene: 5. This CDR3 comprises 15 residues. CDR1 and CDR2 from the germline V gene are SGHNT and YYREEE (reference sequence). The CDR3 here is CASSFGRGNSYEQYF. The CDR3 nucleotides are TGTGCCAGCAGCTTCGGGCGGGGGAACTCCTACGAGCAGTACTTC.

V and J are TRBV7-2 and TRBJ1-6; D unresolved. The CDR3 runs 14 residues. Trimming removed 8 bases from V and 2 bases from J, with 10 bases in between. CDR1 is SGHTA and CDR2 is FQGNSA in the germline V gene. CDR3 DNA: TGTGCCAGCTTCGGCGGAACCTATAATTCACCCCTCCACTTT. This sequence encodes CASFGGTYNSPLHF.

The chain recombines TRBV19 with TRBJ2-5; weak D call: TRBD1 (6 bases). The CDR3 sequence is 16 residues long. The V end was cut by 1 base, the J end by 0 bases, with 12 bases between. The germline V gene encodes CDR1 LNHDA and CDR2 SQIVND (reference sequence). The DNA for the CDR3 is TGTGCCAGTAGTATAGGCGTGACAGGACACCAAGAGACCCAGTACTTC. Translating gives CASSIGVTGHQETQYF. The full variable domain, with the rest looked up from reference TRBV19 and TRBJ2-5, is DGGITQSPKYLFRKEGQNVTLSCEQNLNHDAMYWYRQDPGQGLRLIYYSQIVNDFQKGDIAEGYSVSREKKESFPLTVTSAQKNPTAFYLCASSIGVTGHQETQYFGPGTRLLVL.

V usage is TRBV7-9 and J usage is TRBJ2-2; 8 nucleotides line up with TRBD2. V trimming: 5 bases; J trimming: 4 bases; junction bases outside the gene matches: 15. The CDR3 has 18 amino acids. CDR1 SEHNR and CDR2 FQNEAQ come from the germline V gene (reference sequence). The CDR3 region has the DNA TGTGCCAGCAGCCACCTCGAGTCGGCGGGGGGACCCACCGGGGAGCTGTTTTTT. Translated, it gives CASSHLESAGGPTGELFF.

The CDR3 is CASSQDSGYGYTF. Here the CDR3 DNA reads TGCGCCAGCAGCCAAGACAGTGGCTATGGCTACACCTTC. The chain carries TRBV4-3 and TRBJ1-2; D gene uncertain. CDR1 is LGHNA, CDR2 YSLEER, per germline. The CDR3 consists of 13 residues. The V end lost 0 bases, the J end lost 4 bases, and 6 bases lay between the germline ends.

The J gene is TRBJ1-4, the V gene TRBV19; TRBD1 matches 7 bases. Looked up from germline, CDR1 is LNHDA and CDR2 is SQIVND (reference sequence). After removal of 4 bases from V and 0 bases from J, the junction contained 5 bases not matched to a gene. The CDR3 runs 16 residues. The CDR3 DNA is TGTGCCAGTAGTACTGACAGGGAATCAACTAATGAAAAACTGTTTTTT. This gives the protein CASSTDRESTNEKLFF.